A selection of T cell receptor beta chains follows, all from one sample in a study of T cell responses to AZD1222 COVID-19 vaccine. Profiled with immunoSEQ multiplex PCR; TCRdb holds only in-frame clones, not every one. Altogether some 97,000 clones are present, about 86% being singletons, with the ten largest covering under 4%. Material: peripheral blood, obtained on day 0 of AZD1222 vaccination. These receptor sequences come from an adult in good health. Each CDR3 is given with its conserved first and last residue. D genes are given only for firm matches. Size is omitted from some rows. Given values are once, few, many or a class for expanded clones.

TRBJ2-2,TRBD2,TRBV7-7,17,.,CASSPSWSGGNTGELFF,TGTGCCAGCAGCCCCTCCTGGAGCGGGGGAAACACCGGGGAGCTGTTTTTT
TRBJ1-5,.,TRBV5-5,13,.,CASSLAGDQPQHF,TGTGCCAGCAGCCTGGCCGGTGATCAGCCCCAGCATTTT
TRBJ1-3,.,TRBV28,16,few,CASSSGGGFSGNTIYF,TGTGCCAGCAGTTCTGGCGGGGGCTTCTCTGGAAACACCATATATTTT
TRBJ1-1,.,TRBV5-5,12,.,CASRAGTKGAFF,TGTGCCAGCAGGGCGGGAACCAAGGGAGCTTTCTTT
TRBJ2-3,.,TRBV4-3,14,.,CASSPSHNTDTQYF,TGCGCCAGCAGCCCTTCCCACAACACAGATACGCAGTATTTT
TRBJ2-1,TRBD1,TRBV6-5,14,once,CASSIRQGGVEQFF,TGTGCCAGCAGTATCCGACAGGGGGGGGTTGAGCAGTTCTTC
TRBJ1-1,.,TRBV19,12,.,CASSRAETEAFF,TGTGCCAGTAGTCGAGCGGAGACTGAAGCTTTCTTT
TRBJ1-1,TRBD1,TRBV19,16,once,CASLRQGGLMNTEAFF,TGTGCCAGCCTCCGACAGGGGGGACTTATGAACACTGAAGCTTTCTTT
TRBJ2-3,.,TRBV9,14,.,CASSPQGRSDTQYF,TGTGCCAGCAGCCCCCAGGGGAGAAGTGATACGCAGTATTTT
TRBJ2-5,.,TRBV3-1/TRBV3-2,13,.,CASSRRGQETQYF,TGTGCCAGCAGCCGGAGAGGCCAAGAGACCCAGTACTTC
TRBJ2-1,TRBD1,TRBV5-1,16,.,CASSDLRQGKWNEQFF,TGCGCCAGCAGCGACCTCCGACAGGGAAAATGGAATGAGCAGTTCTTC
TRBJ2-1,TRBD2,TRBV19,18,.,CATSQTSGGSRKHNEQFF,TGTGCCACCTCCCAGACTAGCGGGGGGTCGCGCAAACACAATGAGCAGTTCTTC
TRBJ1-1,.,TRBV6-5,12,once,CASSYSYSEAFF,TGTGCCAGCAGTTACTCGTACAGCGAAGCTTTCTTT
TRBJ1-1,.,TRBV3-1/TRBV3-2,14,.,CASSLTLLGGEAFF,TGTGCCAGCAGCCTGACACTCCTGGGGGGTGAAGCTTTCTTT
TRBJ1-2,.,TRBV29-1,12,.,CSATDGVGGYTF,TGCAGCGCTACGGACGGGGTTGGTGGCTACACCTTC
TRBJ1-2,.,TRBV2,14,.,CASVEGLRNYGYTF,TGTGCCAGCGTTGAGGGATTGAGGAACTATGGCTACACCTTC
TRBJ1-2,.,TRBV6-2/TRBV6-3,15,.,CASSYNPRVEDGYTF,TGTGCCAGCAGTTATAATCCTAGGGTAGAAGATGGCTACACCTTC
TRBJ2-1,TRBD1,TRBV12-5,14,.,CASGPGGQGNEQFF,TGTGCTAGTGGACCCGGGGGACAGGGCAATGAGCAGTTCTTC
TRBJ1-1,.,TRBV6-5,15,.,CASSYRGVQNTEAFF,TGTGCCAGCAGTTACAGGGGGGTACAGAACACTGAAGCTTTCTTT
TRBJ2-3,.,TRBV19,13,.,CASSISHTDTQYF,TGTGCCAGTAGTATCTCGCATACAGATACGCAGTATTTT